Listed below are T cell receptor beta chains from one sample, sequenced in a study of shared clonotypes between healthy human individuals. Assay: immunoSEQ multiplex PCR; the TCRdb copy retains only in-frame clones and omits some. Among about 2 million clones, about 95% were seen once, and the ten largest hold 0.85% to 1.2%. Sequenced: naive CD8+ T cells sorted from blood. The receptors originated from a man younger than 30 in good health. Each CDR3 is given with its conserved first and last residue. D genes are given only for firm matches. Not every row has a clone size; where given, it reads once, few, many or a size class.

j_gene | abundance | d_gene | v_gene | CDR3nt | CDR3aa
TRBJ2-1 | NA | TRBD1 | TRBV7-9 | TGTGCCAGCAGCGAGGGGACAGGAGTTGATGAGCAGTTCTTC | CASSEGTGVDEQFF
TRBJ2-1 | NA | NA | TRBV4-3 | TGCGCCAGCAGCCAAGATGGTTGGAGCTCCTACAATGAGCAGTTCTTC | CASSQDGWSSYNEQFF
TRBJ1-2 | NA | NA | TRBV27 | TGTGCCAGCAGCCACAGGGACGGTACTAACTATGGCTACACCTTC | CASSHRDGTNYGYTF
TRBJ1-3 | NA | NA | TRBV9 | TGTGCCAGCAGCGTAGAGAGGGACACCTACTCTGGAAACACCATATATTTT | CASSVERDTYSGNTIYF
TRBJ2-3 | NA | TRBD2 | TRBV4-3 | TGCGCCAGCAGCTCCTACCTGGGGACTAGCGGGTCAGATACGCAGTATTTT | CASSSYLGTSGSDTQYF
TRBJ1-2 | NA | NA | TRBV28 | TGTGCCAGCAGTTTATGGGGAAGGGTGAAGAGCTTC | CASSLWGRVKSF
TRBJ2-2 | NA | NA | TRBV15 | TGTGCCACCAGCGTCCCGGTGGGTACCGGGGAGCTGTTTTTT | CATSVPVGTGELFF
TRBJ1-5 | NA | NA | TRBV27 | TGTGCCAGCAGTCCCCATGGTTCGGGCAATCAGCCCCAGCATTTT | CASSPHGSGNQPQHF
TRBJ1-1 | few | NA | TRBV6-5 | TGTGCCAGCAGTTACGACGGACCGAACACTGAAGCTTTCTTT | CASSYDGPNTEAFF
TRBJ2-1 | NA | NA | TRBV9 | TGTGCCAGCAGCGTAGCCGACAGCGCTAGGGATGAGCAGTTCTTC | CASSVADSARDEQFF
TRBJ1-1 | NA | NA | TRBV5-4 | TGTGCCACCAAGACGGCGGTCGGCACTGAAGCTTTCTTT | CATKTAVGTEAFF
TRBJ2-3 | NA | NA | TRBV28 | TGTGCCAGCATAGGCGAGACAGGAAGCACAGATACGCAGTATTTT | CASIGETGSTDTQYF
TRBJ2-2 | NA | NA | TRBV6-5 | TGTGCCAGCAGTTACTCAGAAAGCACCGGGGAGCTGTTTTTT | CASSYSESTGELFF
TRBJ2-4 | NA | NA | TRBV27 | TGTGCCAGCAGTTTATCAGGGGATGGGGACATTCAGTACTTC | CASSLSGDGDIQYF
TRBJ2-7 | NA | TRBD1 | TRBV5-1 | TGCGCCAGCAGCGGCCCGGGACAGGGTAGGACCTACGAGCAGTACTTC | CASSGPGQGRTYEQYF